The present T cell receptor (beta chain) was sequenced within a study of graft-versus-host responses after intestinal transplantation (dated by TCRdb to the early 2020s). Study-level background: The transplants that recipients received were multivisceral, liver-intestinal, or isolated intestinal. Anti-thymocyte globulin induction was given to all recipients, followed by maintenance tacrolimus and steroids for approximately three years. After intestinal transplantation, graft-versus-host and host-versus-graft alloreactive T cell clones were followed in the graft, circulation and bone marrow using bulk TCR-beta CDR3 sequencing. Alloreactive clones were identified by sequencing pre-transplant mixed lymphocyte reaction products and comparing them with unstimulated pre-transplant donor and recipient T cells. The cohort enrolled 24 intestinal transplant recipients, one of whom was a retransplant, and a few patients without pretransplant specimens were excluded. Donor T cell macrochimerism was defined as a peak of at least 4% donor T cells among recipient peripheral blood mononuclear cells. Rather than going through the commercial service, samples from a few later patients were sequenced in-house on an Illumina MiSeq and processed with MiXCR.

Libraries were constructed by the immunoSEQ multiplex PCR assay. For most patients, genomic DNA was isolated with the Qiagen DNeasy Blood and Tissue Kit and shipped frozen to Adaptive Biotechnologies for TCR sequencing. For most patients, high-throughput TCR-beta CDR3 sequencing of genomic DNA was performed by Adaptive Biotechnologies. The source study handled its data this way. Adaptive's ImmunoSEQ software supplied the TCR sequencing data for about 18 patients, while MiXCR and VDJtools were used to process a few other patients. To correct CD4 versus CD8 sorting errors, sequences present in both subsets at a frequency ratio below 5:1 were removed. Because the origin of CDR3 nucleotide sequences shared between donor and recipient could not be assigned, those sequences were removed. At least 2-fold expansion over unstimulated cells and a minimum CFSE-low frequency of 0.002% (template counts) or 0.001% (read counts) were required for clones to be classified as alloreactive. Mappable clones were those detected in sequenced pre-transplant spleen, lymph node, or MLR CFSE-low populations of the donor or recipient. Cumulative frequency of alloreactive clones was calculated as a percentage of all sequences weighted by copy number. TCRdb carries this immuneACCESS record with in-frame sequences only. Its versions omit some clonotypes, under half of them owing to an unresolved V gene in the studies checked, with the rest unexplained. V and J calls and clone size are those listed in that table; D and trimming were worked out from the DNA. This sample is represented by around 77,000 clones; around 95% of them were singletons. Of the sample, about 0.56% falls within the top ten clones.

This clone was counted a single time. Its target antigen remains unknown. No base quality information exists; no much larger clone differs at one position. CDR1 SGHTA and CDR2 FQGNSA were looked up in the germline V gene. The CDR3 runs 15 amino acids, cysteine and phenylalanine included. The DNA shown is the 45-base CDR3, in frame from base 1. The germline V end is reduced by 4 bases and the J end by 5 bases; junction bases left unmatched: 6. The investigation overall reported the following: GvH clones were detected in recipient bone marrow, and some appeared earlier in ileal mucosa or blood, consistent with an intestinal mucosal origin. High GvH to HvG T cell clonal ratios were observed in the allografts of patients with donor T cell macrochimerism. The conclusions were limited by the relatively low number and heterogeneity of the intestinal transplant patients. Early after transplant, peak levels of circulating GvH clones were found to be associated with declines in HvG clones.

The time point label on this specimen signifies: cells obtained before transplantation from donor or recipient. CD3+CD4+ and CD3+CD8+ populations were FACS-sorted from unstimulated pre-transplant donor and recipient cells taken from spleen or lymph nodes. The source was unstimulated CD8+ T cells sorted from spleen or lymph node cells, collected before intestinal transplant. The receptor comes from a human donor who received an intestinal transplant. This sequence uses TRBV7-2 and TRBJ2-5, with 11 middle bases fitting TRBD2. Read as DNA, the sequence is TGTGCCAGCAGCTCGACTAGCGGGACAGGGGAGACCCAGTACTTC. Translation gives CASSSTSGTGETQYF.